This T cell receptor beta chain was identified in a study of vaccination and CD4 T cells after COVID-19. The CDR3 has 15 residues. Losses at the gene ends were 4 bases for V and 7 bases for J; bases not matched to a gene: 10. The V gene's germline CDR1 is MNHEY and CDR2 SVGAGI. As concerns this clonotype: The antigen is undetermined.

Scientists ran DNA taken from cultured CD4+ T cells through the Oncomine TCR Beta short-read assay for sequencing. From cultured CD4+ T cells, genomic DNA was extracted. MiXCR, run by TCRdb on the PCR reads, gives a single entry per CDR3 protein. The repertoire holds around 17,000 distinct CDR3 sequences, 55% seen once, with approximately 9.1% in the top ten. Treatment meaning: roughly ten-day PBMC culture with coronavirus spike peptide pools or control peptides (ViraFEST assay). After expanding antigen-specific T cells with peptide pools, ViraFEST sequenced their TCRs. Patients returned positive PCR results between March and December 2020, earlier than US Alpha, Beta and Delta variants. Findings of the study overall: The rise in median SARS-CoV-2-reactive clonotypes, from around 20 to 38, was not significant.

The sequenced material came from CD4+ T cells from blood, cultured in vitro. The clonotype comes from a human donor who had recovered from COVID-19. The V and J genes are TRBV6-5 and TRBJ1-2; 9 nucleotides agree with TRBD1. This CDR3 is CASSSRQGGLSGYTF. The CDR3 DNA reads TGTGCCAGCAGTTCGAGACAGGGGGGTTTGAGTGGCTACACCTTC.